The entry below gives a single TCR beta chain sequence along with its context. CDR1 is LGHNA, CDR2 YNFKEQ, per germline. The CDR3 totals 15 residues. With 2 bases clipped from V and 0 bases from J, the junction kept 3 bases outside the gene matches. The data originate from a study of PD-L1 blockade in urothelial cancer. Turning to the study itself: There were a median of around 140,000 T cells in blood samples.

Sequenced by immunoSEQ multiplex PCR; TCRdb stores in-frame clones only, minus some. The sample holds under 55,000 clones, over 75% seen once. The sample consisted of PBMCs, taken around atezolizumab (anti-PD-L1) treatment. The chain recombines TRBV4-2 with TRBJ2-7; 8 nucleotides agree with TRBD2. The sequence was obtained from a man aged 35 to 55 with urothelial cancer. This CDR3 reads CASSQRLASSYEQYF. CDR3 nucleotide sequence: TGTGCCAGCAGCCAAAGACTAGCGAGCTCCTACGAGCAGTACTTC.